This is a list of T cell receptor beta chains from one sample in a study of human T cells and chemical hapten exposure. A single record per CDR3 protein comes from TCRdb applying MiXCR to the RACE reads. In the table there are about 360,000 distinct CDR3 sequences, around 7% of which are singletons. The specimen was whole blood, collected in connection with sensitization to the hapten diphenylcyclopropenone (DPC). The source is a woman in her late teens or twenties with alopecia areata. Some clones in this sample may be carry-over from other donors' samples. Both conserved end residues are part of each CDR3. Fields, in order: CDR3 length, V gene, clone size, D gene, J gene, CDR3 protein, CDR3 DNA. The D gene is left open where the match is weak. Expanded clones get a size class; other rows say once, few or many, or leave the size out.

len: 17
v_gene: TRBV9
abundance: many
d_gene: TRBD2
j_gene: TRBJ2-1
CDR3aa: CASSPRPSGVTYNEQFF
CDR3nt: TGTGCCAGCAGCCCGAGGCCGAGCGGGGTTACCTACAATGAGCAGTTCTTC

len: 14
v_gene: TRBV20-1
abundance: many
d_gene: -
j_gene: TRBJ1-5
CDR3aa: CSASVGKSNQPQHF
CDR3nt: TGCAGTGCTAGCGTAGGTAAAAGCAATCAGCCCCAGCATTTT

len: 16
v_gene: TRBV6-6
abundance: -
d_gene: TRBD1
j_gene: TRBJ1-5
CDR3aa: CASSYLLGQGNQPQHF
CDR3nt: TGTGCCAGCAGTTACTTACTAGGACAGGGCAATCAGCCCCAGCATTTT

len: 12
v_gene: TRBV6-2/TRBV6-3
abundance: few
d_gene: -
j_gene: TRBJ2-2
CDR3aa: CASSIYTGELFF
CDR3nt: TGTGCCAGCAGCATTTACACCGGGGAGCTGTTTTTT

len: 14
v_gene: TRBV10-3
abundance: few
d_gene: -
j_gene: TRBJ1-5
CDR3aa: CATHREGGNQPQHF
CDR3nt: TGTGCCACCCATAGGGAGGGTGGCAATCAGCCCCAGCATTTT

len: 15
v_gene: TRBV9
abundance: few
d_gene: TRBD2
j_gene: TRBJ2-5
CDR3aa: CASSVRRGGEETQYF
CDR3nt: TGTGCCAGCAGCGTACGGCGGGGGGGCGAAGAGACCCAGTACTTC

len: 17
v_gene: TRBV6-2/TRBV6-3
abundance: -
d_gene: -
j_gene: TRBJ1-5
CDR3aa: CASSYLLGRLGNQPQHF
CDR3nt: TGTGCCAGCAGTTACCTGCTGGGGCGCTTGGGCAATCAGCCCCAGCATTTT

len: 14
v_gene: TRBV6-5
abundance: few
d_gene: -
j_gene: TRBJ1-6
CDR3aa: CASSYSLGFSPLHF
CDR3nt: TGTGCCAGCAGTTACTCTCTGGGGTTTTCACCCCTCCACTTT

len: 13
v_gene: TRBV28
abundance: many
d_gene: -
j_gene: TRBJ2-7
CDR3aa: CAITGALPYEQYF
CDR3nt: TGTGCCATCACCGGGGCTCTACCCTACGAGCAGTACTTC

len: 14
v_gene: TRBV15
abundance: many
d_gene: -
j_gene: TRBJ2-3
CDR3aa: CATRLGQITDTQYF
CDR3nt: TGTGCCACCAGGTTAGGACAGATCACAGATACGCAGTATTTT

len: 17
v_gene: TRBV7-9
abundance: few
d_gene: -
j_gene: TRBJ2-4
CDR3aa: CASSPLTLLVAKNIQYF
CDR3nt: TGTGCCAGCAGTCCCTTGACCCTGCTCGTAGCCAAAAACATTCAGTACTTC

len: 18
v_gene: TRBV4-2
abundance: few
d_gene: -
j_gene: TRBJ2-7
CDR3aa: CASSQESFWTEGPYEQYF
CDR3nt: TGTGCCAGCAGCCAAGAATCTTTCTGGACCGAGGGCCCCTACGAGCAGTACTTC

len: 14
v_gene: TRBV7-9
abundance: -
d_gene: -
j_gene: TRBJ1-2
CDR3aa: CASSLNPLGYGYTF
CDR3nt: TGTGCCAGCAGCTTAAATCCTTTAGGCTATGGCTACACCTTC

len: 18
v_gene: TRBV28
abundance: -
d_gene: TRBD2
j_gene: TRBJ2-3
CDR3aa: CASSPTSGLAGGSDTQYF
CDR3nt: TGTGCCAGCAGTCCCACCTCGGGACTAGCGGGGGGCAGCGATACGCAGTATTTT

len: 13
v_gene: TRBV10-3
abundance: few
d_gene: TRBD2
j_gene: TRBJ2-3
CDR3aa: CAIKSGGTDTQYF
CDR3nt: TGTGCCATCAAAAGCGGGGGCACAGATACGCAGTATTTT

len: 13
v_gene: TRBV7-9
abundance: few
d_gene: TRBD1
j_gene: TRBJ2-7
CDR3aa: CASSYRGRDEQYF
CDR3nt: TGTGCCAGCAGCTACAGGGGGCGCGACGAGCAGTACTTC

len: 14
v_gene: TRBV4-1
abundance: many
d_gene: -
j_gene: TRBJ2-7
CDR3aa: CASSQDPSTYEQYF
CDR3nt: TGCGCCAGCAGCCAAGATCCGTCGACCTACGAGCAGTACTTC

len: 11
v_gene: TRBV29-1
abundance: many
d_gene: -
j_gene: TRBJ1-1
CDR3aa: CSVEVGSEAFF
CDR3nt: TGCAGCGTTGAGGTGGGTTCTGAAGCTTTCTTT

len: 15
v_gene: TRBV3-1
abundance: many
d_gene: -
j_gene: TRBJ2-5
CDR3aa: CASSQGEAFPRTQYF
CDR3nt: TGTGCCAGCAGCCAAGGAGAGGCCTTTCCTCGGACCCAGTACTTC

len: 13
v_gene: TRBV20-1
abundance: many
d_gene: -
j_gene: TRBJ1-4
CDR3aa: CSARDGLEEKLFF
CDR3nt: TGCAGTGCTAGAGATGGGTTAGAGGAAAAACTGTTTTTT

len: 13
v_gene: TRBV7-2
abundance: -
d_gene: -
j_gene: TRBJ2-4
CDR3aa: CASSIRGTNIQYF
CDR3nt: TGTGCCAGCAGCATAAGGGGGACAAACATTCAGTACTTC

len: 15
v_gene: TRBV7-2
abundance: -
d_gene: -
j_gene: TRBJ2-3
CDR3aa: CASSWASGNTDTQYF
CDR3nt: TGTGCCAGCAGCTGGGCGTCGGGGAACACAGATACGCAGTATTTT

len: 15
v_gene: TRBV5-1
abundance: few
d_gene: -
j_gene: TRBJ1-3
CDR3aa: CASSPGMTSGNTIYF
CDR3nt: TGCGCCAGCAGCCCCGGAATGACCTCTGGAAACACCATATATTTT

len: 17
v_gene: TRBV7-6
abundance: -
d_gene: -
j_gene: TRBJ2-3
CDR3aa: CASSRDGRGVSTDTQYF
CDR3nt: TGTGCCAGCAGCCGGGACGGTAGGGGGGTGAGCACAGATACGCAGTATTTT

len: 16
v_gene: TRBV15
abundance: -
d_gene: -
j_gene: TRBJ1-4
CDR3aa: CATSRDTGTGNEKLFF
CDR3nt: TGTGCCACCAGCAGAGATACCGGGACGGGTAATGAAAAACTGTTTTTT

len: 15
v_gene: TRBV4-2
abundance: many
d_gene: -
j_gene: TRBJ2-1
CDR3aa: CASSQEASASDEQFF
CDR3nt: TGTGCCAGCAGCCAGGAGGCCTCAGCGTCGGATGAGCAGTTCTTC

len: 14
v_gene: TRBV11-1
abundance: many
d_gene: TRBD1
j_gene: TRBJ1-1
CDR3aa: CASSSWDRTTEAFF
CDR3nt: TGTGCCAGCAGCTCCTGGGACAGGACAACTGAAGCTTTCTTT

len: 15
v_gene: TRBV6-1
abundance: many
d_gene: -
j_gene: TRBJ2-4
CDR3aa: CASQVIESLRNIQYF
CDR3nt: TGTGCCAGCCAAGTGATAGAGAGCCTCCGGAACATTCAGTACTTC

len: 16
v_gene: TRBV7-9
abundance: few
d_gene: -
j_gene: TRBJ1-2
CDR3aa: CASSEIRTETNYGYTF
CDR3nt: TGTGCCAGCAGCGAGATTCGGACAGAAACCAACTATGGCTACACCTTC

len: 15
v_gene: TRBV7-9
abundance: many
d_gene: TRBD1
j_gene: TRBJ1-1
CDR3aa: CASSFQGAYGTEAFF
CDR3nt: TGTGCCAGCAGCTTCCAGGGGGCATATGGCACTGAAGCTTTCTTT

len: 14
v_gene: TRBV2
abundance: few
d_gene: -
j_gene: TRBJ1-2
CDR3aa: CASSDRGLLYGYTF
CDR3nt: TGTGCCAGCAGTGACAGGGGCCTCCTCTATGGCTACACCTTC

len: 11
v_gene: TRBV7-9
abundance: -
d_gene: -
j_gene: TRBJ1-4
CDR3aa: CASSYAEKLFF
CDR3nt: TGTGCCAGCAGCTATGCGGAAAAACTGTTTTTT

len: 14
v_gene: TRBV10-3
abundance: once
d_gene: -
j_gene: TRBJ2-5
CDR3aa: CAITDGDLQETQYF
CDR3nt: TGTGCCATCACAGACGGTGATTTACAAGAGACCCAGTACTTC

len: 15
v_gene: TRBV6-5
abundance: -
d_gene: -
j_gene: TRBJ1-1
CDR3aa: CASSYSRQQNTEAFF
CDR3nt: TGTGCCAGCAGTTACTCGAGGCAACAGAACACTGAAGCTTTCTTT

len: 13
v_gene: TRBV20-1
abundance: many
d_gene: TRBD2
j_gene: TRBJ2-2
CDR3aa: CSARQRGPGELFF
CDR3nt: TGCAGTGCTAGACAGCGGGGCCCCGGGGAGCTGTTTTTT

len: 16
v_gene: TRBV4-3
abundance: few
d_gene: TRBD1
j_gene: TRBJ1-4
CDR3aa: CASRRTGAASNEKLFF
CDR3nt: TGCGCCAGCCGACGGACAGGGGCAGCGTCTAATGAAAAACTGTTTTTT

len: 15
v_gene: TRBV11-2
abundance: few
d_gene: -
j_gene: TRBJ1-5
CDR3aa: CASSLAGYSNQPQHF
CDR3nt: TGTGCCAGCAGCTTAGCGGGATATAGCAATCAGCCCCAGCATTTT